This T cell receptor (beta chain) was profiled in a study of tumor-infiltrating lymphocytes in localized non-small cell lung cancer. As for the study in general: Resected tumor was paired with non-adjacent uninvolved lung from the same patient. General study points: No T-cell fraction difference was seen between IM1 and IM2 tumors. Higher tumor T cell infiltration than in uninvolved lung was supported by TCRbeta sequencing.

The CDR3 spans 12 residues. CDR1 MDHEN and CDR2 SYDVKM come from the germline V gene. V was pared by 6 bases and J by 3 bases, with 1 base of the junction left unmatched. In regard to this clone: Its matching antigen is unknown.

The method was immunoSEQ multiplex PCR; TCRdb's version includes in-frame clones alone and lacks a portion of them. The table includes 15,000 to 20,000 clones, around 72% detected once. This TCR was sampled from a human donor with non-small cell lung cancer. This chain connects TRBV28 to TRBJ1-2; 7 bases match TRBD1. The sample was lung tumor tissue. In DNA form, the CDR3 reads TGTGCCAGCAGCGGGACAGACTATGGCTACACCTTC. Residues: CASSGTDYGYTF.